These T cell receptor beta chains were read from a single sample in a study of OX40 agonist ivuxolimab in advanced cancers. Clones were sequenced by immunoSEQ multiplex PCR, and TCRdb holds only the in-frame ones, with some missing. This table holds about 70,000 clones, about 88% found once. The material sequenced was CD4+ or CD8+ T cells sorted from blood, taken in a trial of the OX40 agonist ivuxolimab. The receptors stem from an adult with an advanced solid tumor such as melanoma, head and neck, liver or kidney cancer. Both conserved end residues are part of each CDR3. The D gene is left open where the match is weak. Expanded clones are given a class, and other clones once, few, many or no size at all.

d_gene	abundance	v_gene	j_gene	CDR3aa	CDR3nt
TRBD1	once	TRBV5-4	TRBJ2-3	CASRYRDRETDTQYF	TGTGCCAGCAGGTACCGGGACAGGGAGACAGATACGCAGTATTTT
-	-	TRBV19	TRBJ1-4	CASSNSRGEKLFF	TGTGCCAGTAGTAACTCCCGTGGTGAAAAACTGTTTTTT
TRBD2	-	TRBV4-1	TRBJ2-2	CASRWIGRDTGELFF	TGCGCCAGCAGATGGATAGGGAGGGACACCGGGGAGCTGTTTTTT
TRBD1	-	TRBV5-8	TRBJ2-5	CASSRDRGREQYF	TGTGCCAGCAGTCGGGACAGGGGGCGGGAGCAGTACTTC
-	once	TRBV28	TRBJ1-2	CASSLRRTNYGYTF	TGTGCCAGCAGTTTAAGACGGACTAACTATGGCTACACCTTC
-	-	TRBV9	TRBJ2-1	CASSYGRQGRSRQFF	TGTGCCAGCAGCTATGGGCGTCAGGGCAGATCCCGGCAGTTCTTC
-	-	TRBV6-1	TRBJ1-4	CASSEVGAGMGKLFF	TGTGCCAGCAGTGAAGTCGGGGCAGGGATGGGAAAACTGTTTTTT
-	-	TRBV27	TRBJ2-1	CASSLRMLYNEQFF	TGTGCCAGCAGCTTACGAATGCTATACAATGAGCAGTTCTTC
-	once	TRBV5-1	TRBJ2-2	CASSLWGTNTGELFF	TGCGCCAGCAGCTTGTGGGGGACCAACACCGGGGAGCTGTTTTTT
-	-	TRBV6-5	TRBJ1-1	CASSRDTRNTEAFF	TGTGCCAGCAGTAGGGACACCCGAAACACTGAAGCTTTCTTT
-	few	TRBV10-3	TRBJ1-1	CAISKGTANTEAFF	TGTGCCATCAGTAAAGGGACGGCGAACACTGAAGCTTTCTTT
-	-	TRBV2	TRBJ2-5	CASNSRLQETQYF	TGTGCCAGCAACTCGCGCCTACAAGAGACCCAGTACTTC
TRBD1	-	TRBV5-6	TRBJ1-4	CASSITGDEEKLFF	TGTGCCAGCAGCATCACAGGGGACGAGGAAAAACTGTTTTTT
-	-	TRBV5-1	TRBJ2-1	CASSPDRGSRNEQFF	TGCGCCAGCAGCCCTGACCGGGGTTCTCGCAATGAGCAGTTCTTC
-	-	TRBV7-9	TRBJ2-5	CASSKNLNRGGETQYF	TGTGCCAGCAGCAAAAACCTCAACAGGGGAGGGGAGACCCAGTACTTC
TRBD1	-	TRBV19	TRBJ2-6	CASSIATGRGTSGANVLTF	TGTGCCAGTAGTATAGCGACAGGGAGAGGGACCTCTGGGGCCAACGTCCTGACTTTC
-	-	TRBV6-5	TRBJ2-7	CASTPAGRGYEQYF	TGTGCCAGCACACCCGCCGGCAGGGGCTACGAGCAGTACTTC
TRBD1	-	TRBV6-4	TRBJ2-1	CASSDSGQGYDEQFF	TGTGCCAGCAGTGACTCTGGACAGGGGTACGATGAGCAGTTCTTC
TRBD2	once	TRBV4-1	TRBJ2-7	CASSRMISGDPYEQYF	TGCGCCAGCAGCCGTATGATTAGCGGGGATCCCTACGAGCAGTACTTC
-	-	TRBV9	TRBJ2-2	CASSVGSAQNTGELFF	TGTGCCAGCAGCGTAGGTAGCGCCCAAAACACCGGGGAGCTGTTTTTT
-	-	TRBV2	TRBJ2-7	CASSEAEGYAYEQYF	TGTGCCAGCAGTGAAGCGGAGGGGTACGCCTACGAGCAGTACTTC
-	-	TRBV11-2	TRBJ2-5	CASSLGGAGGYEQYF	TGTGCCAGCAGCCTCGGCGGGGCAGGGGGTTATGAGCAGTACTTC
TRBD1	-	TRBV7-9	TRBJ1-1	CASSLGTGRPNTEAFF	TGTGCCAGCAGCTTAGGGACAGGGAGACCAAACACTGAAGCTTTCTTT
TRBD1	-	TRBV6-5	TRBJ1-5	CASSSQGAGSNQPQHF	TGTGCCAGCAGTTCACAGGGGGCCGGGAGCAATCAGCCCCAGCATTTT
-	-	TRBV13	TRBJ2-5	CASSLDTNQETQYF	TGTGCCAGCAGCTTAGACACAAACCAAGAGACCCAGTACTTC
TRBD2	-	TRBV19	TRBJ2-3	CASSIREADTQYF	TGTGCCAGTAGTATACGGGAGGCAGATACGCAGTATTTT
-	-	TRBV5-1	TRBJ1-4	CASSLAWAGENEKLFF	TGCGCCAGCAGCTTGGCCTGGGCAGGGGAAAATGAAAAACTGTTTTTT
-	-	TRBV5-1	TRBJ1-1	CASSQQGPYTEAFF	TGCGCCAGCAGCCAGCAGGGACCCTACACTGAAGCTTTCTTT
-	-	TRBV5-4	TRBJ2-7	CASSLGDNSYEQYF	TGTGCCAGCAGCTTGGGGGACAACTCCTACGAGCAGTACTTC
-	-	TRBV11-2	TRBJ1-4	CASSLRAMIGEKLFF	TGTGCCAGCAGCTTACGGGCAATGATCGGTGAAAAACTGTTTTTT
TRBD1	-	TRBV5-4	TRBJ2-5	CASSLEDRGMETQYF	TGTGCCAGCAGCCTAGAGGACAGGGGAATGGAGACCCAGTACTTC
TRBD2	few	TRBV9	TRBJ2-1	CASSGGLAGAGEQFF	TGTGCCAGCAGCGGGGGACTAGCGGGAGCTGGTGAGCAGTTCTTC
-	-	TRBV6-1	TRBJ1-5	CASTLTVYSNQPQHF	TGTGCCAGCACCCTGACAGTTTATAGCAATCAGCCCCAGCATTTT
-	-	TRBV28	TRBJ2-7	CASSSWDSYHEQYF	TGTGCCAGCAGTTCCTGGGACTCCTATCACGAGCAGTACTTC
-	few	TRBV27	TRBJ2-1	CASRRGRNSYNEQFF	TGTGCCAGCAGGAGGGGCAGGAACAGTTACAATGAGCAGTTCTTC
-	few	TRBV15	TRBJ1-1	CATTWIMNTEAFF	TGTGCCACCACGTGGATCATGAACACTGAAGCTTTCTTT
-	-	TRBV5-5	TRBJ2-7	CASSLETVSYEQYF	TGTGCCAGCAGCTTGGAGACGGTCTCCTACGAGCAGTACTTC
-	-	TRBV7-2	TRBJ1-5	CASSFWGGPDQPQHF	TGTGCCAGCAGCTTTTGGGGGGGGCCAGATCAGCCCCAGCATTTT
TRBD1	-	TRBV29-1	TRBJ1-3	CSIDRGLGGNTIYF	TGCAGCATTGACAGGGGTTTGGGGGGAAACACCATATATTTT
-	-	TRBV5-6	TRBJ2-7	CASSFAYEQYF	TGTGCCAGCAGCTTCGCGTACGAGCAGTACTTC
-	-	TRBV9	TRBJ2-1	CASSVVSGSYNEQFF	TGTGCCAGCAGCGTAGTTAGCGGCTCCTACAATGAGCAGTTCTTC
TRBD1	once	TRBV7-9	TRBJ1-2	CASSAGGGYTF	TGTGCCAGCAGCGCAGGGGGAGGCTACACCTTC
-	-	TRBV9	TRBJ2-1	CASSVSPSSYNEQFF	TGTGCCAGCAGTGTGAGCCCGAGCTCCTACAATGAGCAGTTCTTC
-	-	TRBV10-1	TRBJ2-1	CASSLSRSSYNEQFF	TGCGCCAGCTCCCTTAGTAGGAGCTCCTACAATGAGCAGTTCTTC
-	once	TRBV20-1	TRBJ2-1	CSARNYNEQFF	TGCAGTGCTAGAAACTACAATGAGCAGTTCTTC
-	-	TRBV27	TRBJ2-7	CASSLSGTPDEQYF	TGTGCCAGCAGTTTATCTGGCACCCCAGACGAGCAGTACTTC
TRBD2	-	TRBV14	TRBJ2-3	CASSQWDYFTDTQYF	TGTGCCAGCAGCCAATGGGACTACTTCACAGATACGCAGTATTTT
-	-	TRBV5-4	TRBJ2-7	CASSFTGPYEQYF	TGTGCCAGCAGCTTCACAGGACCCTACGAGCAGTACTTC
-	once	TRBV6-6	TRBJ1-4	CASSSWELNEKLFF	TGTGCCAGCAGTTCCTGGGAACTTAATGAAAAACTGTTTTTT
TRBD1	-	TRBV18	TRBJ1-1	CASSRDSLNTEAFF	TGTGCCAGCTCCCGGGACAGCTTGAACACTGAAGCTTTCTTT
-	-	TRBV10-3	TRBJ2-7	CAISESGRQLGSYEQYF	TGTGCCATCAGTGAGTCAGGGAGACAGTTAGGCTCCTACGAGCAGTACTTC
-	-	TRBV19	TRBJ1-5	CASSIGRPAYSNQPQHF	TGTGCCAGTAGTATCGGGCGGCCGGCGTATAGCAATCAGCCCCAGCATTTT
-	-	TRBV6-6	TRBJ1-2	CASSRTDGYTF	TGTGCCAGCAGTCGGACAGATGGCTACACCTTC
TRBD1	-	TRBV7-9	TRBJ2-2	CASSYRGQANTGELFF	TGTGCCAGCAGCTACAGGGGACAGGCGAACACCGGGGAGCTGTTTTTT